What follows describes a single TCR beta chain. The sample originates from a study of shared clonotypes between healthy human individuals. Study-level background: There were three CD4 naive, three CD4 memory, two CD8 naive and one CD8 memory plates per donor.

Deep-level assay runs were performed. The data were produced by immunoSEQ multiplex PCR, yet TCRdb's version contains in-frame clones alone and is incomplete. The data hold about 690,000 clones, with about nine tenths observed a single time. V trimming: 7 bases; J trimming: 2 bases; junction bases outside the gene matches: 13. Germline V lookup: CDR1 MGHRA, CDR2 YSYEKL. The CDR3 consists of 16 residues. The chain joins TRBV4-1 to TRBJ2-5; 7 positions match TRBD2. The specimen was memory CD8+ T cells from PBMCs. The subset was: CD45RO+ cells pooled with CCR7-negative TemRA cells. This receptor was obtained from a man aged 18 to 35 in good health. Some clones in this sample may be carry-over from other donors' samples. CDR3 residues: CASTNWAGAPQETQYF. The CDR3 DNA sequence: TGCGCCAGCACCAATTGGGCGGGAGCACCACAAGAGACCCAGTACTTC.